This entry is about one T cell receptor (beta chain). The data derive from a study of shared T cell receptors in the human thymus. The CDR3 is 15 amino acids. V lost 3 bases, J lost 3 bases, and 15 bases lay in between. Germline V gene data show CDR1 as SGHTA and CDR2 as FQGNSA. Produced via immunoSEQ multiplex PCR; TCRdb's table is partial and in-frame only. This table holds hundreds of thousands of clones, over 75% found once. Separately, the same data were catalogued under a study of human thymus T cells. That investigation notes: The sample donors, healthy Finnish infants, were having corrective surgery for congenital heart defects. Thymic resections from corrective heart surgery supplied the tissue. Blood and thymic repertoires both appeared biased in V and J gene usage. Related studies noted strongly shared thymic repertoires across unrelated people.

The TCR was taken from a boy less than two years old with a congenital heart defect. This chain connects TRBV7-2 to TRBJ2-7, with D maybe TRBD2 (6 bases). The sample taken for sequencing was thymocytes. For the CDR3, the DNA is TGTGCCAGCAGCTTTTTCGCGACTAGTGTCTACGAGCAGTACTTC. Protein product: CASSFFATSVYEQYF.